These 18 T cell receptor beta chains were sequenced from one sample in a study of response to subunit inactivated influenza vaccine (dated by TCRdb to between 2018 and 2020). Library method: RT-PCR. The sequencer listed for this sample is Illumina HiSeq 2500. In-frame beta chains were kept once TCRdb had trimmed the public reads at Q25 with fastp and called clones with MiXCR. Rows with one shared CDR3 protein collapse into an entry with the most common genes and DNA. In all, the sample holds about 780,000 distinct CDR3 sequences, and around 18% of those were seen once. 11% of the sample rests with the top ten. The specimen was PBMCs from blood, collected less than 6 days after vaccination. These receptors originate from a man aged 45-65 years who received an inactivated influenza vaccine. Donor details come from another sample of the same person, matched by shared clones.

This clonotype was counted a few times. CDR3 coding DNA: TGCGCCAGCGGGAATGGGCTAGCAGACAATGAGCAGTTCTTC. Its translation: CASGNGLADNEQFF. This sequence joins TRBV4-3 and TRBJ2-1; D might be TRBD2 (5 bases). V was trimmed by 8 bases and J by 5 bases, leaving 16 bases between them. Germline V gene data show CDR1 as LGHNA and CDR2 as YSLEER. CDR3 length: 14 residues.

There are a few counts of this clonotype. CDR3 residues: CASSQHGSYNEQFF. CDR3 DNA sequence: TGCGCCAGCAGCCAACACGGAAGCTACAATGAGCAGTTCTTC. The V and J genes are TRBV4-3 and TRBJ2-1; no clear D gene. V was trimmed by 2 bases and J by 3 bases, leaving 8 bases between them. CDR3 length: 14 residues. CDR1 is LGHNA and CDR2 is YSLEER in the germline V gene.

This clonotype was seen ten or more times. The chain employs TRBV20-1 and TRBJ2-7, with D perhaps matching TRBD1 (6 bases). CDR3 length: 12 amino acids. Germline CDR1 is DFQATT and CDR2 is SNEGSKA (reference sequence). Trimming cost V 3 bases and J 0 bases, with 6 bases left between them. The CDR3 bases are TGCAGTGCTAGGGACAGCTCCTACGAGCAGTACTTC. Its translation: CSARDSSYEQYF.

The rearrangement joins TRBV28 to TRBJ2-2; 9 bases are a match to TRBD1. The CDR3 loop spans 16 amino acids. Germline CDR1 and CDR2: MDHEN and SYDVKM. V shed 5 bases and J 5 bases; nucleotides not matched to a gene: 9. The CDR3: CASSPSGQGETGELFF. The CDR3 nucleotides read TGTGCCAGCAGTCCATCGGGACAGGGTGAAACCGGGGAGCTGTTTTTT.

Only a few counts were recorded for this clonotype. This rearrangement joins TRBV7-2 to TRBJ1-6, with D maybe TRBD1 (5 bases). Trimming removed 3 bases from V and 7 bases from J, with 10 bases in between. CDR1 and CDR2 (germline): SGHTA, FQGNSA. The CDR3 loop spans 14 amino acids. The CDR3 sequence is CASSFETVNSPLHF. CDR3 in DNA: TGTGCCAGCAGCTTTGAGACAGTAAATTCACCCCTCCACTTT.

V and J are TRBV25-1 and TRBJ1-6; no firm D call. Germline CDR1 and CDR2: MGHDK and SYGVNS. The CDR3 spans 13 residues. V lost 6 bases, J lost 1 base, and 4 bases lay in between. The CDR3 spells CASRPSYNSPLHF. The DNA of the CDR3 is TGTGCCAGCAGGCCTTCCTATAATTCACCCCTCCACTTT.

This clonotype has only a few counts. The CDR3 region is CASSLGITMSEQFF. The CDR3 bases are TGTGCCAGCAGCTTAGGGATAACGATGAGTGAGCAGTTCTTC. The chain joins TRBV7-2 to TRBJ2-1, with D hard to call. V lost 1 base and J 9 bases, leaving 13 bases between the germline ends. CDR3 length: 14 residues. In germline, CDR1 is SGHTA, CDR2 FQGNSA.

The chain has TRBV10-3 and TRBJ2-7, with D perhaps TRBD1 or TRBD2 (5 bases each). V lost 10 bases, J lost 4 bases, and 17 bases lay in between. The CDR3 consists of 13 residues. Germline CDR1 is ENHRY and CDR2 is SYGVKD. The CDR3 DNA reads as TGTGCCACCTTATCGGGGCAGAATTACGAGCAGTACTTC. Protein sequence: CATLSGQNYEQYF.

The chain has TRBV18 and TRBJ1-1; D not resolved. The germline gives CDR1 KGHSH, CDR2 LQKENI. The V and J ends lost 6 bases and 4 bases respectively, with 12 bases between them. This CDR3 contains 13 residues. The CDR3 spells CASSQSISTEAFF. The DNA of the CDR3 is TGTGCCAGCTCTCAATCGATCAGCACTGAAGCTTTCTTT.

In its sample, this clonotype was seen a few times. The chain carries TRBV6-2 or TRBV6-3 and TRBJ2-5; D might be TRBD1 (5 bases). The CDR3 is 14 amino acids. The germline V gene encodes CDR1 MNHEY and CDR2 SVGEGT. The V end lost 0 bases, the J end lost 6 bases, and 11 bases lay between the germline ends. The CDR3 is CASSYSGLMQTQYF. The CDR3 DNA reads TGTGCCAGCAGTTACTCGGGGCTGATGCAGACCCAGTACTTC.

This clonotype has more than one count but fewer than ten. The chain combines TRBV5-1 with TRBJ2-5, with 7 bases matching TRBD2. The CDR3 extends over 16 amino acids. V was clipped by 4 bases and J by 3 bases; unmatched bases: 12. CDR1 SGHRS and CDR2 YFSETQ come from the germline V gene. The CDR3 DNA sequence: TGCGCCAGCAGCCCCGGGGGAGCGGGGACGGAAGAGACCCAGTACTTC. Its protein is CASSPGGAGTEETQYF.

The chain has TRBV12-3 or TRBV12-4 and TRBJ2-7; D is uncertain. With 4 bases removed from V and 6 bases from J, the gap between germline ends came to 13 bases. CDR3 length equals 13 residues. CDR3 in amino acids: CASSSETETEQYF. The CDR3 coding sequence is TGTGCCAGCAGTTCCGAGACCGAGACCGAGCAGTACTTC.

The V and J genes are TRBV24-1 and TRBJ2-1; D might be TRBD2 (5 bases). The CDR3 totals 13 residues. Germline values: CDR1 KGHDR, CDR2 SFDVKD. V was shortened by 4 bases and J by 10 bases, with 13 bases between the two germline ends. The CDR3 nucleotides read TGTGCCACCAGTGACCCCCCCGGGAAGGAGCAGTTCTTC. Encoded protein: CATSDPPGKEQFF.

The CDR3 protein is CASSLADREQTQYF. In DNA form, the CDR3 reads TGCGCCAGCAGCTTGGCCGACAGGGAACAGACCCAGTACTTC. The chain uses TRBV5-1 and TRBJ2-5, with 7 bases matching TRBD1. V lost 0 bases to trimming and J lost 6 bases; unmatched junction nucleotides: 5. This CDR3 spans 14 amino acids. Germline V gene data show CDR1 as SGHRS and CDR2 as YFSETQ.

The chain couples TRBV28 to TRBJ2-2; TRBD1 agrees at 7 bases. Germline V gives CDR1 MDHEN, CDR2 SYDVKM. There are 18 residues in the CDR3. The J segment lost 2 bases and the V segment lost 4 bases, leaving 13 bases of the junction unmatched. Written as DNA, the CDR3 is TGTGCCAGCAGTTCCCTTCTCCGCTACAGGGGAAACACCGGGGAGCTGTTTTTT. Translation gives CASSSLLRYRGNTGELFF.

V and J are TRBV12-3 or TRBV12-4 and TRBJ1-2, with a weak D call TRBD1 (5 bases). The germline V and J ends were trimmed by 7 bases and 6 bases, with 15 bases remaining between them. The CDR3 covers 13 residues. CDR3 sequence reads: CASTTGPSNGYTF. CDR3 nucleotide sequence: TGTGCCAGCACCACGGGACCCTCCAATGGCTACACCTTC.

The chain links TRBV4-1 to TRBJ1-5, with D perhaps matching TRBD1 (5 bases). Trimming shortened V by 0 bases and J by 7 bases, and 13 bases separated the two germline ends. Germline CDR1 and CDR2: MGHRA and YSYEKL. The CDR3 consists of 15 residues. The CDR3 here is CASSQDRGDGQPQHF. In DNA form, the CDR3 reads TGCGCCAGCAGCCAAGATAGAGGGGACGGGCAGCCCCAGCATTTT.

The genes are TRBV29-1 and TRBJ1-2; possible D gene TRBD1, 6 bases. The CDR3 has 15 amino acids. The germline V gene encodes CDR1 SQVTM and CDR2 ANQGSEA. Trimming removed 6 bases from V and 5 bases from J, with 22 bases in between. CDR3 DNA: TGCAGCGTAAAAGAAGGGGGGCCCGAATCTTATGGCTACACCTTC. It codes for CSVKEGGPESYGYTF.